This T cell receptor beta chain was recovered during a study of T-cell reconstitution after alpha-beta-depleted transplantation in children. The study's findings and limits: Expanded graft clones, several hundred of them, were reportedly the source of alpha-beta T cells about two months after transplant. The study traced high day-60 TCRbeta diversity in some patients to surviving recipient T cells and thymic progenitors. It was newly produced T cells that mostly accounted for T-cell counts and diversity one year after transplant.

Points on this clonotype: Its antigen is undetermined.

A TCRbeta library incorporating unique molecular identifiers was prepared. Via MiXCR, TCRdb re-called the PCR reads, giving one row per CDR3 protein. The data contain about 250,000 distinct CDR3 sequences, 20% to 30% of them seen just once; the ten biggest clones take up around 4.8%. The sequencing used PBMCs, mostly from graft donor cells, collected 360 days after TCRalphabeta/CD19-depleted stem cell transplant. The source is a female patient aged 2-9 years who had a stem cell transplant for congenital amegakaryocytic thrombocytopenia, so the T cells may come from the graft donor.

Here the CDR3 reads CASSSGVTQYF. The CDR3 DNA sequence: TGTGCCAGCAGCTCCGGAGTTACGCAGTATTTT. J is TRBJ2-3 and V is TRBV7-2; D gene ambiguous. The CDR3 consists of 11 residues. Germline V gene lookup returns CDR1 SGHTA and CDR2 FQGNSA. V lost 4 bases and J lost 8, with 7 bases in between.